This T cell receptor (beta chain) appears in the sequencing data of a study of blood T cell repertoires in COVID-19. On the study more broadly: Spain, Italy and the United States supplied samples that represented acute and convalescent COVID-19.

Libraries were prepared by immunoSEQ multiplex PCR; TCRdb keeps only in-frame clonotypes and omits some of them. The top ten clones hold about 11% of a sample with 310,000 or so clones, roughly 86% of them seen once. V lost 5 bases and J lost 1, with 5 bases in between. CDR3 length: 12 amino acids. The germline gives CDR1 SEHNR, CDR2 FQNEAQ (reference sequence). One Seattle source followed patients from active infection through their disease course. The V gene is TRBV7-9, the J gene TRBJ1-1; D unresolved. The sample taken for sequencing was peripheral blood. The clonotype comes from a woman aged 25 to 39 with COVID-19, enrolled during active disease. The CDR3: CASSVKNTEAFF. The CDR3 region has the DNA TGTGCCAGCAGCGTCAAGAACACTGAAGCTTTCTTT.